This TCR beta chain came from a study of high-grade serous ovarian cancer treatment subgroups. Study summary: Mean per sample: approximately 14,000 reads, just under 7,500 unique TCR beta rearrangements.

V lost 0 bases to trimming and J lost 0 bases, with 6 bases between them. This CDR3 is 14 amino acids long. In germline, CDR1 is SGDLS, CDR2 YYNGEE. Of note for this clone: Its target is not known.

Tumor tissue was taken before any definitive surgery or chemotherapy was given. Whole-study findings and limits: These tumor repertoires lack spatial information from bulk sequencing.

The assay was immunoSEQ multiplex PCR, and TCRdb's table has in-frame clones only and misses some. Altogether fewer than 5,000 clones are present, roughly 77% being singletons, with the ten largest covering roughly 8.6%. The TCR was taken from a human donor with high-grade serous ovarian cancer. Sequencing was carried out using tumor tissue. This chain links TRBV9 with TRBJ1-1; the D is unclear. CDR3 region: CASSVGALNTEAFF. CDR3 DNA: TGTGCCAGCAGCGTAGGGGCCTTGAACACTGAAGCTTTCTTT.